Listed here are 20 T cell receptor beta chains from one sample, sequenced in a study of neoadjuvant anti-PD-1 for oral cavity cancer. Sequenced by immunoSEQ multiplex PCR; TCRdb stores in-frame clones only, minus some. The sample includes 60,000 to 75,000 clones, approximately 80% of them seen just once. Sequenced material: PBMCs, taken before nivolumab (anti-PD-1) treatment. These receptors all come from a person between 35 and 79 years old with oral cavity squamous cell carcinoma.

This clone has a single count. V gene TRBV11-2 combines with J gene TRBJ1-1; the D is unclear. Germline V gene lookup returns CDR1 SGHAT and CDR2 FQNNGV. V was cut by 0 bases and J by 10 bases, with 15 bases left in between. The CDR3 loop spans 14 amino acids. CDR3 DNA: TGTGCCAGCAGCTTAGATTCAGCAGGCTTGGGAGCTTTCTTT. This translates into CASSLDSAGLGAFF.

The rearrangement joins TRBV5-6 to TRBJ1-4, with a weak D call TRBD1 (6 bases). The CDR3 loop spans 17 amino acids. Trimming cost V 1 base and J 8 bases, with 21 bases left between them. CDR1 is SGHDT and CDR2 is YYEEEE in the germline V gene. CDR3 amino acids: CASSLWGTGGAGEKLFF. DNA of the CDR3: TGTGCCAGCAGCTTGTGGGGGACGGGGGGCGCTGGAGAAAAACTGTTTTTT.

V gene TRBV28 combines with J gene TRBJ1-5, with a tentative D call TRBD1 (6 bases). Germline V gene sequence: CDR1 MDHEN, CDR2 SYDVKM. The CDR3 length is 13 residues. V was shortened by 5 bases and J by 5 bases, with 10 bases between the two germline ends. The CDR3 nucleotides read TGTGCCAGCAGTGTTGCAGGGGATCAGCCCCAGCATTTT. Protein product: CASSVAGDQPQHF.

The chain links TRBV4-2 to TRBJ1-1; no clear D gene. The CDR3 spans 15 residues. V dropped 0 bases and J dropped 2 bases, with 10 bases sitting between them. The V gene's germline CDR1 is LGHNA and CDR2 YNFKEQ. The DNA for the CDR3 is TGTGCCAGCAGCCAAGAGAAAGGAGTTAACACTGAAGCTTTCTTT. It is translated as CASSQEKGVNTEAFF.

CDR3 sequence: CASSLGAGGSYEQYF. DNA for the CDR3: TGCGCCAGCAGCTTGGGGGCAGGGGGCTCCTACGAGCAGTACTTC. This chain links TRBV5-1 with TRBJ2-7; TRBD1 aligns across 7 bases. Germline trimming cut 0 bases from V and 0 bases from J; bases unmatched to any gene: 3. CDR1 and CDR2 (germline): SGHRS, YFSETQ. CDR3 size: 15 residues.

The rearrangement joins TRBV6-6 to TRBJ2-1; tentatively, D is TRBD2 (6 bases). The CDR3 has 14 residues. Germline assignment: CDR1 MNHNY and CDR2 SVGAGI (reference sequence). V was pared by 8 bases and J by 5 bases, with 16 bases between. This chain's CDR3 is CASSTSSRDNEQFF. In DNA form, the CDR3 reads TGTGCCAGCTCCACTAGCTCCAGGGACAATGAGCAGTTCTTC.

The chain uses TRBV15 and TRBJ1-3, with D unresolved. The CDR3 extends over 15 amino acids. CDR1 is LNHNV, CDR2 YYDKDF, per germline (reference sequence). V was trimmed by 4 bases and J by 1 base, leaving 11 bases between them. The CDR3 DNA reads TGTGCCACCAGCATCGGCTTCCCTTCTGGAAACACCATATATTTT. Encoded protein: CATSIGFPSGNTIYF.

The chain recombines TRBV7-6 with TRBJ2-5; D remains ambiguous. The CDR3 spans 14 residues. V lost 5 bases and J lost 4, with 14 bases in between. Germline CDR1 is SGHVS and CDR2 is FNYEAQ. The CDR3 spells CASSVDGEGETQYF. CDR3 DNA sequence: TGTGCCAGCAGCGTGGATGGGGAAGGAGAGACCCAGTACTTC.

The genes are TRBV19 and TRBJ1-5, with 12 bases lining up with TRBD1. There are 19 residues in the CDR3. The trim removed 4 bases at V and 0 bases at J, leaving 10 bases unmatched. Per the germline V gene, CDR1 is LNHDA and CDR2 is SQIVND (reference sequence). CDR3 bases: TGTGCCAGTAGTAGCGGCCCGGGACAGGGGGCGCTTAGCAATCAGCCCCAGCATTTT. It yields the protein CASSSGPGQGALSNQPQHF. Full variable domain (outside the CDR3, taken from reference TRBV19 and TRBJ1-5): DGGITQSPKYLFRKEGQNVTLSCEQNLNHDAMYWYRQDPGQGLRLIYYSQIVNDFQKGDIAEGYSVSREKKESFPLTVTSAQKNPTAFYLCASSSGPGQGALSNQPQHFGDGTRLSIL.

This clone occurred once. The genes are TRBV27 and TRBJ1-2, with D tentatively TRBD1 (6 bases). CDR1 MNHEY and CDR2 SMNVEV come from the germline V gene (reference sequence). Deletions cut 6 bases from V and 0 bases from J, with 11 bases between. This CDR3 has 14 amino acids. CDR3 amino acids: CASSRGQANYGYTF. CDR3 nucleotide sequence: TGTGCCAGCAGCCGGGGACAAGCTAACTATGGCTACACCTTC.

The CDR3: CASSFRDRDSPLHF. As DNA, the CDR3 is TGCGCCAGCAGCTTTCGGGACAGGGATTCACCCCTCCACTTT. The J gene is TRBJ1-6, the V gene TRBV5-1; TRBD1 matches 9 bases. CDR3 length: 14 residues. V dropped 2 bases and J dropped 8; count of bases not matched to a gene: 2. Germline lookup yields CDR1 SGHRS and CDR2 YFSETQ.

This chain uses TRBV29-1 with TRBJ2-1; D is undetermined. Germline V gene data show CDR1 as SQVTM and CDR2 as ANQGSEA. This CDR3 has 12 residues. With 3 bases removed from V and 6 bases from J, the gap between germline ends came to 9 bases. CDR3 region: CSVDTFLNEQFF. The CDR3 nucleotides are TGCAGCGTTGACACCTTCCTCAATGAGCAGTTCTTC.

This clone was seen a few times. The chain carries TRBV5-1 and TRBJ1-1; TRBD1 might be the D (6 bases). V gave up 0 bases and J gave up 3 bases, with 18 bases separating them. From germline, CDR1 is SGHRS and CDR2 YFSETQ. The CDR3 contains 17 residues. Here the CDR3 DNA reads TGCGCCAGCAGCTTGGTAGGGGGTGCCGGGACGGACACTGAAGCTTTCTTT. This codes for CASSLVGGAGTDTEAFF.

The CDR3 loop is CASIKTVKGSPLHF. As DNA, the CDR3 is TGTGCCAGCATTAAGACAGTAAAGGGTTCACCCCTCCACTTT. The chain employs TRBV2 and TRBJ1-6; TRBD1 is a possible D gene (5 bases). Trimming cost V 7 bases and J 9 bases, with 16 bases left between them. The CDR3 has 14 residues. Germline CDR1 and CDR2: SNHLY and FYNNEI.

V gene TRBV27 combines with J gene TRBJ2-5; D is undetermined. CDR1 is MNHEY, CDR2 SMNVEV, per germline (reference sequence). Deletions cut 6 bases from V and 9 bases from J, with 17 bases between. The CDR3 loop spans 13 amino acids. CDR3 DNA: TGTGCCAGCAGCCGAAAACATAACGAGGCCCAGTACTTC. Translating gives CASSRKHNEAQYF.

This clone is categorized as medium-sized. The V and J genes are TRBV5-4 and TRBJ2-5; 16 bases match TRBD2. After removal of 1 base from V and 5 bases from J, the junction contained 2 bases not matched to a gene. This CDR3 is built from 16 residues. Germline values: CDR1 SGHNT, CDR2 YYREEE (reference sequence). CDR3 protein: CASSLWGLAGGETQYF. CDR3 in DNA: TGTGCCAGCAGCTTGTGGGGACTAGCGGGGGGGGAGACCCAGTACTTC. Supplemented by reference TRBV5-4 and TRBJ2-5, the full variable domain reads ETGVTQSPTHLIKTRGQQVTLRCSSQSGHNTVSWYQQALGQGPQFIFQYYREEENGRGNFPPRFSGLQFPNYSSELNVNALELDDSALYLCASSLWGLAGGETQYFGPGTRLLVL.

The chain combines TRBV30 with TRBJ1-2; D uncertain. The ends were cut back, 4 bases at V and 4 bases at J, with 16 bases in the middle. CDR1 is GTSNPN, CDR2 SVGIG, per germline (reference sequence). CDR3 length: 14 amino acids. The CDR3 sequence: CAWTSEYRLYGYTF. CDR3 DNA sequence: TGTGCCTGGACTTCCGAGTACCGTCTCTATGGCTACACCTTC.

This chain connects TRBV5-5 to TRBJ1-2, with a tentative D call TRBD1 (5 bases). In germline, CDR1 is SGHKS, CDR2 YYEKEE (reference sequence). The CDR3 has 13 amino acids. Trimming pared 4 bases from V and 4 bases from J, leaving 11 bases between. CDR3 bases: TGTGCCAGCAGCGGGGACGCTGGCTATGGCTACACCTTC. Residues: CASSGDAGYGYTF.

The V call is TRBV11-1, the J call TRBJ1-6; D not resolved. The germline V gene encodes CDR1 SGHAT and CDR2 FQDESV (reference sequence). Deletions cut 4 bases from V and 3 bases from J, with 7 bases between. The CDR3 totals 14 residues. CDR3 sequence: CASSSRSYNSPLHF. The CDR3 nucleotides read TGTGCCAGCAGCTCCAGAAGCTATAATTCACCCCTCCACTTT.

The DNA of the CDR3 is TGTGCCAGCAGTACACAGCGGTACATCTACAATGAGCAGTTCTTC. This translates into CASSTQRYIYNEQFF. The J gene is TRBJ2-1, the V gene TRBV11-2, with a tentative D call TRBD2 (5 bases). V lost 6 bases and J lost 3, with 15 bases in between. The CDR3 covers 15 residues. The germline V gene has CDR1 SGHAT and CDR2 FQNNGV.